This T cell receptor beta chain was sequenced during a study of blood T cells in healthy people across ages. A second PCR of 7 to 11 cycles used a sample-barcoded 5' primer and a J-beta primer mix. TCRdb re-derived calls from the 5' RACE reads in MiXCR, one entry per CDR3 protein. The sample records about 800,000 distinct CDR3 sequences, 46% being singletons. V was clipped by 4 bases and J by 2 bases, with 16 bases between them. The CDR3 contains 16 residues. The V gene's germline CDR1 is MNHGY and CDR2 SAAAGT. Total RNA was extracted at no less than 5.5 micrograms per sample. This TCR was recovered from a man older than 75 in good health. The specimen was blood. This chain connects TRBV6-8 to TRBJ2-3; D call uncertain. This CDR3 is CASSCREKGITDTQYF. The CDR3 region has the DNA TGTGCCAGCAGTTGCCGCGAGAAAGGTATCACAGATACGCAGTATTTT.